Listed here are 11 T cell receptor beta chains from one sample, sequenced in a study of T cell responses to AZD1222 COVID-19 vaccine (dated by TCRdb to the early 2020s). According to the study, the label for this sample's time point signals: baseline before first vaccination. To prepare the library, the immunoSEQ multiplex PCR assay was applied. The table was pulled from immuneACCESS by TCRdb, which kept in-frame rearrangements only. Such tables lose some clones; where checked, under half of the loss comes from unresolved V genes, and the rest has no known cause. Within this sample are more than 150,000 clones, with roughly 94% of them counted one time only. The ten largest clones add up to about 0.64% of the sample. This sample comprised peripheral blood, obtained on day 0 of AZD1222 vaccination. The receptors derive from an adult in good health.

The rearrangement joins TRBV18 to TRBJ1-2, with 8 bases lining up with TRBD1. Trimming at V came to 3 bases and at J to 6 bases, leaving 3 bases not matched to a gene. CDR3 length equals 13 residues. CDR1 is KGHSH, CDR2 LQKENI, per germline. CDR3 loop: CASSPSDRDGYTF. The CDR3 region has the DNA TGTGCCAGCTCACCCTCGGACAGGGATGGCTACACCTTC.

This clone was found once. The chain recombines TRBV4-1 with TRBJ2-3, with TRBD1 matching over 7 bases. This CDR3 spans 17 amino acids. V shed 3 bases, J shed 2 bases, and the junction held 11 bases outside the gene matches. The germline gives CDR1 MGHRA, CDR2 YSYEKL. The CDR3 DNA reads as TGCGCCAGCAGCCAGGATGAGGGACAGACCTACACAGATACGCAGTATTTT. Translated, it gives CASSQDEGQTYTDTQYF.

This clone was detected once. The V call is TRBV5-1, the J call TRBJ1-3; TRBD1 matches at 7 bases. Germline lookup yields CDR1 SGHRS and CDR2 YFSETQ. The CDR3 consists of 17 residues. With 3 bases clipped from V and 1 base from J, the junction kept 10 bases outside the gene matches. The CDR3 DNA is TGCGCCAGCAGCTCCGGCCAAAGACAGGGATCTGGAAACACCATATATTTT. It specifies CASSSGQRQGSGNTIYF.

This clone was picked up one time. The CDR3 bases are TGTGCCAGCAGTGTTTCGGGAAGAGGCTACACCTTC. Protein sequence: CASSVSGRGYTF. This sequence joins TRBV2 and TRBJ1-2; D remains unclear. This CDR3 is built from 12 residues. Trimming stripped 4 bases from V and 8 bases from J, with 11 bases between. The germline V gene has CDR1 SNHLY and CDR2 FYNNEI.

The genes are TRBV9 and TRBJ2-7; TRBD1 matches at 7 bases. The CDR3 is 15 residues long. Germline V gene sequence: CDR1 SGDLS, CDR2 YYNGEE. V shed 0 bases, J shed 7 bases, and the junction held 10 bases outside the gene matches. CDR3 region: CASSVEQGNSREQYF. The CDR3 DNA reads as TGTGCCAGCAGCGTAGAACAGGGGAATTCTCGTGAGCAGTACTTC.

This sequence joins TRBV7-9 and TRBJ1-1; 12 nucleotides agree with TRBD1. Germline loops: CDR1 SEHNR, CDR2 FQNEAQ (reference sequence). The CDR3 totals 13 residues. The CDR3 sequence is CSGTGGMNTEAFF. DNA for the CDR3: TGTTCCGGGACAGGGGGCATGAACACTGAAGCTTTCTTT.

The chain employs TRBV6-5 and TRBJ2-1; D perhaps matches TRBD2 (5 bases). The length of the CDR3 is 15 residues. CDR1 is MNHEY and CDR2 is SVGAGI in the germline V gene. Trimming cost V 3 bases and J 4 bases, with 13 bases left between them. The CDR3 DNA is TGTGCCAGCAGTTATTCCCTTAGCGTATACAATGAGCAGTTCTTC. Translation gives CASSYSLSVYNEQFF.

The V call is TRBV5-8, the J call TRBJ2-2, with TRBD2 as a possible D gene (6 bases). This CDR3 comprises 15 residues. In germline, CDR1 is SGHTS, CDR2 YDEGEE. V lost 4 bases, J lost 5 bases, and 15 bases lay in between. CDR3 bases: TGTGCCAGCAGCCGCTGGGGGGAGAAAACCGGGGAGCTGTTTTTT. Translating it yields CASSRWGEKTGELFF.

The CDR3 region has the DNA TGTGCCAGCAGTTACCCGGGGGAGTTCGGGGAGCTGTTTTTT. Translating gives CASSYPGEFGELFF. J is TRBJ2-2 and V is TRBV6-5; TRBD2 might be the D (6 bases). V was cut by 2 bases and J by 7 bases, with 11 bases left in between. Germline assignment: CDR1 MNHEY and CDR2 SVGAGI. This CDR3 is 14 amino acids long.

This chain joins TRBV19 and TRBJ1-1, with a tentative D call TRBD1 (6 bases). The CDR3 contains 17 residues. Germline V gives CDR1 LNHDA, CDR2 SQIVND (reference sequence). The ends were cut back, 5 bases at V and 1 base at J, with 20 bases in the middle. The chain's CDR3 is CASSPPLGGLRNTEAFF. The CDR3 nucleotides are TGTGCCAGTAGTCCCCCCCTGGGGGGGCTTAGGAACACTGAAGCTTTCTTT.

The chain joins TRBV6-5 to TRBJ1-5; tentatively, D is TRBD1 (6 bases). Germline V gene data show CDR1 as MNHEY and CDR2 as SVGAGI. The CDR3 is 15 residues long. V dropped 6 bases and J dropped 3 bases, with 15 bases sitting between them. The CDR3 protein is CASSFRGVINQPQHF. The CDR3 nucleotides are TGTGCCAGCAGCTTCAGGGGCGTTATCAATCAGCCCCAGCATTTT.